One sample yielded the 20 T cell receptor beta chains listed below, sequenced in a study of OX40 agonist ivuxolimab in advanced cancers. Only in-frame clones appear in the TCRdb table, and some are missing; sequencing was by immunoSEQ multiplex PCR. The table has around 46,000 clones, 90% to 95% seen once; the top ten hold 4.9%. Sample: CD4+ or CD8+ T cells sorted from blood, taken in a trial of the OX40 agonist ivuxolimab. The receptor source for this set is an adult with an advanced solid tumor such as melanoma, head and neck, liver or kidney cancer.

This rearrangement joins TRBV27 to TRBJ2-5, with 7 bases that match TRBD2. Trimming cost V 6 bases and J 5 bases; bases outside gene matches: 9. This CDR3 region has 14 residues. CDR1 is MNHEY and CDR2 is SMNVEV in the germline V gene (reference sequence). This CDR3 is CASREGGPMETQYF. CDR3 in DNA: TGTGCCAGCAGGGAGGGAGGGCCTATGGAGACCCAGTACTTC.

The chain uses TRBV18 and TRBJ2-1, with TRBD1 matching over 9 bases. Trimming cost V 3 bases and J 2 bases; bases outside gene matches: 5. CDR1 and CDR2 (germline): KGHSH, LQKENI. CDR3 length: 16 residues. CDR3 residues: CASSPWDREAYNEQFF. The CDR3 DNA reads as TGTGCCAGCTCACCCTGGGACAGGGAGGCCTACAATGAGCAGTTCTTC.

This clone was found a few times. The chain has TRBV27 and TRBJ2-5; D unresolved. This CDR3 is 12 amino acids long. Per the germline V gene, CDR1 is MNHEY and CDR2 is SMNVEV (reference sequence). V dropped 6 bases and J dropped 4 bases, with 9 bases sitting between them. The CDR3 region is CASRPDGETQYF. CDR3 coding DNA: TGTGCCAGCAGACCGGACGGAGAGACCCAGTACTTC.

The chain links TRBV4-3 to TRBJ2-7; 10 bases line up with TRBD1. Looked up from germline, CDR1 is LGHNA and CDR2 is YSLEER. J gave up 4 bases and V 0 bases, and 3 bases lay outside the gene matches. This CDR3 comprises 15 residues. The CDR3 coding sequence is TGCGCCAGCAGCCAAGAGGGACAGGGGTTTTACGAGCAGTACTTC. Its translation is CASSQEGQGFYEQYF.

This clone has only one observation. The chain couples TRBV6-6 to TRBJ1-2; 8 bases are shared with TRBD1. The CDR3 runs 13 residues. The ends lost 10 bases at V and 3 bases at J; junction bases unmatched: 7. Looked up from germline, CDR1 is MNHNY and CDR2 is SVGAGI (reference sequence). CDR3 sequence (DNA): TGTGCCACCCAGGGGGCTCGAGACTATGGCTACACCTTC. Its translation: CATQGARDYGYTF.

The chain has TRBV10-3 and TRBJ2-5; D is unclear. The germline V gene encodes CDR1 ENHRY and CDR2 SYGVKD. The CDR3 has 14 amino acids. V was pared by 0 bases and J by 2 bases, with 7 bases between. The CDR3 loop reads CAISESIEQETQYF. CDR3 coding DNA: TGTGCCATCAGTGAGTCTATAGAGCAAGAGACCCAGTACTTC.

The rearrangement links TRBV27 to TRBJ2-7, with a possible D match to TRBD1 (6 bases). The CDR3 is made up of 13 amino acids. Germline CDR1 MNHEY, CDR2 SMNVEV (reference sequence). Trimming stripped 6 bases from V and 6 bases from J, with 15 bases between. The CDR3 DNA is TGTGCCAGCAGCCAAAGGGGGACATTCGAGCAGTACGTC. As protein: CASSQRGTFEQYV.

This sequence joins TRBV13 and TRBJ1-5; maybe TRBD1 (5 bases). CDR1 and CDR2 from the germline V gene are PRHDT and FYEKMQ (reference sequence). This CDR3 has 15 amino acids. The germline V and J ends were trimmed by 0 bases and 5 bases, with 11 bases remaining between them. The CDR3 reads CASSLGGSGHQPQHF. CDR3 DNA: TGTGCCAGCAGCTTAGGGGGGTCGGGGCATCAGCCCCAGCATTTT.

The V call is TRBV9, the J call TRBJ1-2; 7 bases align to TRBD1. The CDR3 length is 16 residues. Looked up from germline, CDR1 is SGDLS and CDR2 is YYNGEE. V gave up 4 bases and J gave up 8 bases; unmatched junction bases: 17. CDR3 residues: CASSSHEAQGGWGYTF. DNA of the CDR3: TGTGCCAGCAGCTCACACGAGGCCCAGGGGGGATGGGGCTACACCTTC.

CDR3 residues: CASSDSGSGTYEQYF. The DNA of the CDR3 is TGTGCCAGCAGCGATAGCGGGAGTGGTACCTACGAGCAGTACTTC. V gene TRBV9 combines with J gene TRBJ2-7, with 9 bases lining up with TRBD2. Germline V gene lookup returns CDR1 SGDLS and CDR2 YYNGEE. CDR3 length: 15 residues. V gave up 3 bases and J gave up 2 bases; unmatched junction bases: 6.

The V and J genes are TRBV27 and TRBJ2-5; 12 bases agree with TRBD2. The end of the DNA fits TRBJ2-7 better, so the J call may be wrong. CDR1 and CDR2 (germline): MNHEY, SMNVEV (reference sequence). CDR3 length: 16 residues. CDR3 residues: CASSSLTSGRSYEQYF. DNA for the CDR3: TGTGCCAGCAGCTCCCTGACTAGCGGGAGATCCTACGAGCAGTACTTC.

The CDR3 DNA sequence: TGTGCCAGCTCACCGTTTGACAGGGGTACCCCCTACGAGCAGTACTTC. Its protein is CASSPFDRGTPYEQYF. This rearrangement joins TRBV18 to TRBJ2-7; 8 bases agree with TRBD1. Germline V CDR1 and CDR2: KGHSH, LQKENI. V trimming: 3 bases; J trimming: 2 bases; junction bases outside the gene matches: 9. The CDR3 runs to 16 residues.

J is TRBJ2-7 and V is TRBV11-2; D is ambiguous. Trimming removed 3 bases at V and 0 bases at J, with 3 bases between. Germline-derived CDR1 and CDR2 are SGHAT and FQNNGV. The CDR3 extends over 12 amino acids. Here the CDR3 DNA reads TGTGCCAGCAGCTTTAACTCCTACGAGCAGTACGTC. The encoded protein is CASSFNSYEQYV.

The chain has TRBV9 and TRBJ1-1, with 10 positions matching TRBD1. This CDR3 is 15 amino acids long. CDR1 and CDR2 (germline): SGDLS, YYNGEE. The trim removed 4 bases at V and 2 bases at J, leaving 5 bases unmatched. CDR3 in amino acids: CASSFGQGVNTEAFF. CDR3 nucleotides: TGTGCCAGCAGCTTCGGACAGGGGGTAAACACTGAAGCTTTCTTT.

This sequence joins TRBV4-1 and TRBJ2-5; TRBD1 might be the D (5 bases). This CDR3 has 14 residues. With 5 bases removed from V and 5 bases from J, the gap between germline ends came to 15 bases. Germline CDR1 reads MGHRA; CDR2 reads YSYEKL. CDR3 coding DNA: TGCGCCAGCAGCTCTATTATGGACATCGAGACCCAGTACTTC. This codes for CASSSIMDIETQYF.

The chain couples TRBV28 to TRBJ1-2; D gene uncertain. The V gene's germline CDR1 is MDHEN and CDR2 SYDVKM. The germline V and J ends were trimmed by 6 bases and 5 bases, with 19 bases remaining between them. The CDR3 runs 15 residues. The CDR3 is CASRNPTETFYGYTF. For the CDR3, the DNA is TGTGCCAGCAGAAACCCGACGGAAACATTTTATGGCTACACCTTC.

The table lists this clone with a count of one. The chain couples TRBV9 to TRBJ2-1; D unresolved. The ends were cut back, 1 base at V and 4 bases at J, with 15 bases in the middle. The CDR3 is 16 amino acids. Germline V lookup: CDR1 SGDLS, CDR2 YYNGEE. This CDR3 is CASSVTGLSGYNEQFF. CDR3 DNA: TGTGCCAGCAGCGTAACCGGTCTTTCAGGATACAATGAGCAGTTCTTC.

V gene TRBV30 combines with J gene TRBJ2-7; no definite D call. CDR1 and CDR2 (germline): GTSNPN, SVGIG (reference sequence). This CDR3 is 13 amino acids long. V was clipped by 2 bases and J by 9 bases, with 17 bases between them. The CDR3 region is CAWSRSSAIGQYV. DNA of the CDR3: TGTGCCTGGAGTCGCTCCAGCGCCATAGGGCAGTACGTC.

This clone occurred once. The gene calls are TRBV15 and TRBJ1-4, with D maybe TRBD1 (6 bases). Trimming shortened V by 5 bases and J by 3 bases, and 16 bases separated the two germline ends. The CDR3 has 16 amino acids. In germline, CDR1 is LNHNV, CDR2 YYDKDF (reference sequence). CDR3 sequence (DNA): TGTGCCACCAGCTGGGGCAGGGGAAGTGCTAATGAAAAACTGTTTTTT. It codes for CATSWGRGSANEKLFF.

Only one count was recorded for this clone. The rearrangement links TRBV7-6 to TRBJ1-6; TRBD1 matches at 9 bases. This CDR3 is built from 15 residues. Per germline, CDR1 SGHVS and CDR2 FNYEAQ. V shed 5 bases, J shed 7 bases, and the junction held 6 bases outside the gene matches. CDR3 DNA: TGTGCCAGCAGCCCCGGGACAGGGCCAAATTCACCCCTCCACTTT. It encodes CASSPGTGPNSPLHF.